These T cell receptor beta chains were read from a single sample in a study of blood T cell repertoires in COVID-19. Using immunoSEQ multiplex PCR, the repertoire was profiled, and TCRdb retains in-frame clones only, with some absent. In the table there are around 120,000 clones, around nine tenths of which are singletons. Source material: peripheral blood. These receptors were taken from a man in his fifties with active COVID-19. Each CDR3 is given with its conserved first and last residue. Each record gives: CDR3 protein, CDR3 DNA, clone size, J gene, D gene, V gene. D genes are given only for firm matches. A clone size is listed for some rows: how often the clone was seen (once, few, many), or a class if it is expanded.

CDR3 protein: CASLTFLAQGGNEQFF
CDR3 DNA: TGCGCCAGCTTGACGTTCCTAGCCCAGGGGGGCAATGAGCAGTTCTTC
clone size: NA
J gene: TRBJ2-1
D gene: NA
V gene: TRBV10-2

CDR3 protein: CASSRTGGNEKLFF
CDR3 DNA: TGTGCCAGCAGTCGGACAGGGGGAAATGAAAAACTGTTTTTT
clone size: NA
J gene: TRBJ1-4
D gene: TRBD1
V gene: TRBV7-2

CDR3 protein: CASSPLGALSSYEQYF
CDR3 DNA: TGTGCCAGCTCACCATTAGGGGCACTATCCTCCTACGAGCAGTACTTC
clone size: NA
J gene: TRBJ2-7
D gene: NA
V gene: TRBV18

CDR3 protein: CASSYQRGSTDTQYF
CDR3 DNA: TGTGCCAGCAGTTACCAACGGGGGAGCACAGATACGCAGTATTTT
clone size: NA
J gene: TRBJ2-3
D gene: NA
V gene: TRBV6-5

CDR3 protein: CASSPQLRTETNTGELFF
CDR3 DNA: TGTGCCAGTAGTCCCCAGTTACGGACAGAGACGAACACCGGGGAGCTGTTTTTT
clone size: NA
J gene: TRBJ2-2
D gene: NA
V gene: TRBV19

CDR3 protein: CASSMAFGTENTEAFF
CDR3 DNA: TGCGCCAGCAGCATGGCGTTTGGGACAGAGAACACTGAAGCTTTCTTT
clone size: NA
J gene: TRBJ1-1
D gene: TRBD1
V gene: TRBV5-1

CDR3 protein: CASSLSGGQNTQYF
CDR3 DNA: TGTGCCAGCAGCCTCTCGGGGGGCCAAAATACGCAGTATTTT
clone size: NA
J gene: TRBJ2-3
D gene: NA
V gene: TRBV7-3

CDR3 protein: CASSVDAGGPINEQFF
CDR3 DNA: TGTGCCAGCAGCGTAGATGCGGGGGGGCCGATTAATGAGCAGTTCTTC
clone size: NA
J gene: TRBJ2-1
D gene: TRBD2
V gene: TRBV9

CDR3 protein: CASSQGWGETDTQYF
CDR3 DNA: TGCGCCAGCAGCCAAGGTTGGGGGGAGACAGATACGCAGTATTTT
clone size: NA
J gene: TRBJ2-3
D gene: NA
V gene: TRBV4-1

CDR3 protein: CASSLGPGGSDTQYF
CDR3 DNA: TGTGCCAGCAGCTTAGGTCCGGGGGGGTCGGATACGCAGTATTTT
clone size: NA
J gene: TRBJ2-3
D gene: TRBD2
V gene: TRBV11-2

CDR3 protein: CASSLGQGPYEQYF
CDR3 DNA: TGCGCCAGCAGCTTGGGACAGGGTCCCTACGAGCAGTACTTC
clone size: NA
J gene: TRBJ2-7
D gene: TRBD1
V gene: TRBV5-1

CDR3 protein: CASSPHGQIYEQYF
CDR3 DNA: TGTGCCAGCAGTCCCCATGGACAGATCTACGAGCAGTACTTC
clone size: NA
J gene: TRBJ2-7
D gene: NA
V gene: TRBV27

CDR3 protein: CASSTLAGGSYEQYF
CDR3 DNA: TGCGCCAGCAGCACCCTAGCGGGGGGGTCCTACGAGCAGTACTTC
clone size: NA
J gene: TRBJ2-7
D gene: TRBD2
V gene: TRBV4-1

CDR3 protein: CASSLGQGPSYEQYF
CDR3 DNA: TGTGCCAGTAGTTTGGGACAGGGGCCCTCCTACGAGCAGTACTTC
clone size: NA
J gene: TRBJ2-7
D gene: TRBD1
V gene: TRBV19

CDR3 protein: CATSTGTISNEQFF
CDR3 DNA: TGTGCCACCAGTACCGGGACAATTTCTAATGAGCAGTTCTTC
clone size: once
J gene: TRBJ2-1
D gene: NA
V gene: TRBV24-1

CDR3 protein: CASSPNRGRETQYF
CDR3 DNA: TGTGCCAGCAGCCCGAACAGGGGTAGAGAGACCCAGTACTTC
clone size: NA
J gene: TRBJ2-5
D gene: TRBD1
V gene: TRBV7-2

CDR3 protein: CASRRAGRGGLETQYF
CDR3 DNA: TGTGCCAGCCGTCGGGCTGGACGGGGGGGCCTGGAGACCCAGTACTTC
clone size: NA
J gene: TRBJ2-5
D gene: TRBD2
V gene: TRBV5-8

CDR3 protein: CASSQEAGLSPLHF
CDR3 DNA: TGCGCCAGCAGCCAAGAAGCCGGACTATCACCCCTCCACTTT
clone size: few
J gene: TRBJ1-6
D gene: NA
V gene: TRBV4-1

CDR3 protein: CASSLSQREETQYF
CDR3 DNA: TGCGCCAGCAGCTTGTCACAGCGGGAAGAGACCCAGTACTTC
clone size: NA
J gene: TRBJ2-5
D gene: NA
V gene: TRBV5-1

CDR3 protein: CASSTGQGRTKQYF
CDR3 DNA: TGTGCCAGCAGTACGGGACAGGGGAGGACGAAGCAGTACTTC
clone size: NA
J gene: TRBJ2-7
D gene: TRBD1
V gene: TRBV6-5

CDR3 protein: CASSRDYSLSGANVLTF
CDR3 DNA: TGTGCCAGTAGTAGGGACTATAGCCTCTCTGGGGCCAACGTCCTGACTTTC
clone size: NA
J gene: TRBJ2-6
D gene: TRBD2
V gene: TRBV19

CDR3 protein: CASSTNLGKNIQYF
CDR3 DNA: TGTGCCAGTAGTACGAACCTAGGCAAAAACATTCAGTACTTC
clone size: NA
J gene: TRBJ2-4
D gene: NA
V gene: TRBV19

CDR3 protein: CATSDPSTSGFSYNEQFF
CDR3 DNA: TGTGCCACCAGTGATCCATCGACTAGCGGGTTCTCCTACAATGAGCAGTTCTTC
clone size: NA
J gene: TRBJ2-1
D gene: TRBD2
V gene: TRBV24-1

CDR3 protein: CASSPYQGEVNTEAFF
CDR3 DNA: TGTGCCAGCAGCCCATATCAGGGTGAGGTTAACACTGAAGCTTTCTTT
clone size: NA
J gene: TRBJ1-1
D gene: NA
V gene: TRBV7-9

CDR3 protein: CASRYTDTQYF
CDR3 DNA: TGTGCCAGCAGGTACACAGATACGCAGTATTTT
clone size: NA
J gene: TRBJ2-3
D gene: NA
V gene: TRBV11-3

CDR3 protein: CASSPRKNRALDTGELFF
CDR3 DNA: TGCGCCAGCAGCCCCCGAAAGAACAGGGCCCTCGACACCGGGGAGCTGTTTTTT
clone size: NA
J gene: TRBJ2-2
D gene: NA
V gene: TRBV4-1

CDR3 protein: CASSNPGTGGEKLFF
CDR3 DNA: TGTGCCAGTAGTAACCCCGGGACAGGGGGAGAAAAACTGTTTTTT
clone size: NA
J gene: TRBJ1-4
D gene: TRBD1
V gene: TRBV19

CDR3 protein: CASSLGGTNEQFF
CDR3 DNA: TGTGCCAGCAGCTTAGGTGGGACTAATGAGCAGTTCTTC
clone size: NA
J gene: TRBJ2-1
D gene: NA
V gene: TRBV7-2

CDR3 protein: CASSLLGASGGRTDTQYF
CDR3 DNA: TGCGCCAGCAGCTTGTTGGGCGCTAGCGGGGGGCGCACAGATACGCAGTATTTT
clone size: NA
J gene: TRBJ2-3
D gene: TRBD2
V gene: TRBV5-1

CDR3 protein: CASSSYEGQVFNEQFF
CDR3 DNA: TGTGCCAGCAGCTCATATGAGGGACAGGTTTTTAATGAGCAGTTCTTC
clone size: NA
J gene: TRBJ2-1
D gene: TRBD1
V gene: TRBV7-9

CDR3 protein: CASSQAGVHGYTF
CDR3 DNA: TGTGCCAGCAGCCAGGCAGGGGTTCATGGCTACACCTTC
clone size: NA
J gene: TRBJ1-2
D gene: NA
V gene: TRBV3-1/TRBV3-2

CDR3 protein: CSAGRRGLGTNEKLFF
CDR3 DNA: TGCAGCGCCGGGCGCAGGGGGCTCGGCACTAATGAAAAACTGTTTTTT
clone size: NA
J gene: TRBJ1-4
D gene: TRBD1
V gene: TRBV29-1

CDR3 protein: CASSQDWREWATQYF
CDR3 DNA: TGCGCCAGCAGCCAAGATTGGCGGGAGTGGGCGACCCAGTACTTC
clone size: NA
J gene: TRBJ2-5
D gene: TRBD2
V gene: TRBV4-1

CDR3 protein: CASRKGQIEEKLFF
CDR3 DNA: TGTGCCAGCAGGAAGGGGCAGATCGAAGAAAAACTGTTTTTT
clone size: NA
J gene: TRBJ1-4
D gene: NA
V gene: TRBV6-5

CDR3 protein: CASSSAGGGSYEQYF
CDR3 DNA: TGTGCCAGCAGTTCAGCGGGGGGGGGCTCCTACGAGCAGTACTTC
clone size: NA
J gene: TRBJ2-7
D gene: TRBD2
V gene: TRBV6-5

CDR3 protein: CAWSTAVRTEKLFF
CDR3 DNA: TGTGCCTGGAGCACCGCAGTTCGCACGGAAAAACTGTTTTTT
clone size: NA
J gene: TRBJ1-4
D gene: NA
V gene: TRBV30

CDR3 protein: CASSSEDRFPSGANVLTF
CDR3 DNA: TGTGCCAGTAGTTCAGAAGACAGGTTCCCCTCTGGGGCCAACGTCCTGACTTTC
clone size: NA
J gene: TRBJ2-6
D gene: NA
V gene: TRBV19